This is a list of T cell receptor beta chains from one sample in a study of shared clonotypes between healthy human individuals. Profiled with immunoSEQ multiplex PCR; TCRdb holds only in-frame clones, not every one. The sample carries hundreds of thousands of clones, 85% to 95% recorded once. Sequencing input: naive CD8+ T cells sorted from blood. Receptor source: a woman in her 30s in good health. CDR3s include the opening cysteine and the closing phenylalanine or tryptophan. Each record gives: V gene, J gene, D gene, clone size, CDR3 DNA, CDR3 protein. The D gene is left open where the match is weak. Size values are once, few and many counts, or a class for expanded clones, and some rows have none.

TRBV7-2	TRBJ2-7	TRBD2	-	TGTGCCAGCAGCTTAGCGGGACTATTACCCTACGAGCAGTACTTC	CASSLAGLLPYEQYF
TRBV5-6	TRBJ1-2	TRBD1	-	TGTGCCAGCAGCCGACAGGGAGATGGCTACACCTTC	CASSRQGDGYTF
TRBV7-9	TRBJ2-5	-	-	TGTGCCAGCAGCGGGGCAGGTCGTTCTGAGACCCAGTACTTC	CASSGAGRSETQYF
TRBV29-1	TRBJ2-7	TRBD2	-	TGCAGCGGGACCGGGACTACAACCTACGAGCAGTACTTC	CSGTGTTTYEQYF
TRBV30	TRBJ1-3	-	-	TGTGCCTGGAGTGGTTCCGGGACGGGAGGAAACACCATATATTTT	CAWSGSGTGGNTIYF
TRBV2	TRBJ1-6	-	-	TGTGCCAGCAGTGTACGGACGGACAGCTCCTATAATTCACCCCTCCACTTT	CASSVRTDSSYNSPLHF
TRBV7-6	TRBJ2-2	-	-	TGTGCCAGCAGCCAACTGACGAACACCGGGGAGCTGTTTTTT	CASSQLTNTGELFF
TRBV19	TRBJ2-7	TRBD2	-	TGTGCCAGTAGTATAGCGGGAGGGGACTACGAGCAGTACTTC	CASSIAGGDYEQYF
TRBV9	TRBJ2-6	-	-	TGTGCCAGCAGCTCCTTCTCTGGGGCCAACGTCCTGACTTTC	CASSSFSGANVLTF
TRBV7-9	TRBJ2-7	-	-	TGTGCCAGCAGCTTAGGTTGGCGGGGAACCTACGAGCAGTACTTC	CASSLGWRGTYEQYF
TRBV11-2	TRBJ2-7	-	once	TGTGCCAGCAGCCCAGAGCCCATACAGTCCTACGAGCAGTACTTC	CASSPEPIQSYEQYF
TRBV7-9	TRBJ2-2	TRBD2	-	TGTGCCAGCAGCCCCGGACTAGCCACCACCGGGGAGCTGTTTTTT	CASSPGLATTGELFF
TRBV27	TRBJ2-5	-	-	TGTGCCAGCAGCTATACCGGTCCGAGGGGAGAGACCCAGTACTTC	CASSYTGPRGETQYF
TRBV2	TRBJ1-2	-	-	TGTGCCAGCAGGGACGGGTTTAACTATGGCTACACCTTC	CASRDGFNYGYTF
TRBV7-2	TRBJ2-1	TRBD2	-	TGTGCCAGCTCGAGCGGGAGGCTCTACAATGAGCAGTTCTTC	CASSSGRLYNEQFF
TRBV19	TRBJ1-3	-	-	TGTGCCAGTAGTATGGCTGGCTCTGGAAACACCATATATTTT	CASSMAGSGNTIYF
TRBV10-3	TRBJ2-1	TRBD2	once	TGTGCCATCAGTGAGCTGGGGGACTACTCCTACAATGAGCAGTTCTTC	CAISELGDYSYNEQFF
TRBV27	TRBJ2-3	TRBD2	-	TGTGCCAGCAGACTAGCGGGAACAGATACGCAGTATTTT	CASRLAGTDTQYF
TRBV27	TRBJ2-1	-	-	TGTGCCAGCAGTGCGGCCTGGGACAATGAGCAGTTCTTC	CASSAAWDNEQFF
TRBV19	TRBJ2-3	-	-	TGTGCCAGTAGTATCAGTCAGGAACCAGATACGCAGTATTTT	CASSISQEPDTQYF
TRBV7-8	TRBJ2-5	TRBD1	-	TGTGCCAGCAGCATCGGACAGGGGGTGCCTCAAGAGACCCAGTACTTC	CASSIGQGVPQETQYF
TRBV7-6	TRBJ2-2	TRBD2	-	TGTGCCAGCAGCACTGGCACTAGCGGTACCGGGGAGCTGTTTTTT	CASSTGTSGTGELFF
TRBV14	TRBJ2-7	TRBD1	few	TGTGCCAGCAGCCAAGGGCAGGGGGCAGCCTACGAGCAGTACTTC	CASSQGQGAAYEQYF
TRBV6-1	TRBJ2-1	-	-	TGTGCCAGCAGTGACTGGATGGAGTTACCCAATGAGCAGTTCTTC	CASSDWMELPNEQFF
TRBV27	TRBJ2-7	TRBD2	-	TGTGCCAGCAGCCTGTCGGGGGTAACGGGACTAGTGAGGTCCGCCTCCTACGAGCAGTACTTC	CASSLSGVTGLVRSASYEQYF
TRBV28	TRBJ2-7	-	-	TGTGCCAGCAGTTTCAGGGAACCAACCTCCTACGAGCAGTACTTC	CASSFREPTSYEQYF
TRBV6-6	TRBJ1-1	-	-	TGTGCCAGCAGTTACGGTAAGGGAGTGAACACTGAAGCTTTCTTT	CASSYGKGVNTEAFF
TRBV6-5	TRBJ2-7	-	-	TGTGCCAGCAGTTACGGGACATCCTACGAGCAGTACTTC	CASSYGTSYEQYF
TRBV7-8	TRBJ1-5	-	-	TGTGCCAGCAGCTTAGGGACGGTTAGCAATCAGCCCCAGCATTTT	CASSLGTVSNQPQHF
TRBV28	TRBJ1-5	-	-	TGTGCCAGCAGTTTCGGTCTATATAGCAATCAGCCCCAGCATTTT	CASSFGLYSNQPQHF
TRBV9	TRBJ2-1	-	-	TGTGCCAGCAGCGTAGAAGCGCTGGGGTACAATGAGCAGTTCTTC	CASSVEALGYNEQFF
TRBV11-3	TRBJ2-3	TRBD1	-	TGTGCCAGCAGAACCAACAGGGGTCGAGCCGCAGATACGCAGTATTTT	CASRTNRGRAADTQYF
TRBV7-2	TRBJ2-1	-	-	TGTGCCAGCAGCGCCGTTTACAATGAGCAGTTCTTC	CASSAVYNEQFF
TRBV5-4	TRBJ2-1	TRBD1	-	TGTGCCAGCAGTATTGGACAGGGTTTCGCGCAGTTCTTC	CASSIGQGFAQFF
TRBV13	TRBJ2-7	-	-	TGTGCCAGCAGCTCCGAGGTCCCTAGCTCCTACGAGCAGTACTTC	CASSSEVPSSYEQYF
TRBV19	TRBJ2-5	TRBD2	-	TGTGCCAGTACAGCGGGGGTGAAAGAGACCCAGTACTTC	CASTAGVKETQYF
TRBV21-1	TRBJ1-5	-	-	TGTGCCAGCAGCAAAGCGAGGGAGGGACAGGGTCTTCTAAGCAATCAGCCCCAGCATTTT	CASSKAREGQGLLSNQPQHF
TRBV27	TRBJ1-2	-	-	TGTGCCAGCAGTCCCCTCCTGGCGAGGGGGGCGTTCGGCTACACCTTC	CASSPLLARGAFGYTF
TRBV7-6	TRBJ2-1	-	once	TGTGCCAGCAGTCCAAGCTCAGGCAGGAGCTCCTACAATGAGCAGTTCTTC	CASSPSSGRSSYNEQFF
TRBV28	TRBJ1-2	-	-	TGTGCCAGCAGTCTAGGACAGTTGCTGTATGGCTACACCTTC	CASSLGQLLYGYTF
TRBV18	TRBJ2-1	-	-	TGTGCCAGCTCACTGCCAGGGTTTGAGCAGTTCTTC	CASSLPGFEQFF
TRBV13	TRBJ2-7	-	-	TGTGCCAGAACCAGCGCCGGCACCTACGAGCAGTACTTC	CARTSAGTYEQYF
TRBV29-1	TRBJ1-2	-	-	TGCAGCGTTGAAGATCTGAGGGTCGGCTACACCTTC	CSVEDLRVGYTF
TRBV7-6	TRBJ2-1	TRBD2	-	TGTGCCAGCAGCTTCTCGGGCGCGGTAGCGGGAGTGGGGGGGCAAAATGAGCAGTTCTTC	CASSFSGAVAGVGGQNEQFF
TRBV2	TRBJ2-1	-	-	TGTGCCAGCAGTTCGACGGACACCCGCTCCTACAATGAGCAGTTCTTC	CASSSTDTRSYNEQFF
TRBV7-6	TRBJ2-3	-	-	TGTGCCAGCAGCACCCGACCCCTTTCAGATACGCAGTATTTT	CASSTRPLSDTQYF
TRBV14	TRBJ2-1	TRBD2	-	TGTGCCAGCAGCCAAGGTTGGGAGCGGGGGCCCTACAATGAGCAGTTCTTC	CASSQGWERGPYNEQFF
TRBV7-2	TRBJ2-7	-	once	TGTGCCAGCAGCTTTCGCCCGGGGGAGCCCTACGAGCAGTACTTC	CASSFRPGEPYEQYF
TRBV29-1	TRBJ2-7	-	-	TGCAGCGCGGGGAACGGGCACTACGAGCAGTACTTC	CSAGNGHYEQYF
TRBV28	TRBJ2-7	TRBD1	-	TGTGCCAGCAGTTTTCCCGGGACAGGGGGCGAGCAGTACTTC	CASSFPGTGGEQYF
TRBV6-5	TRBJ2-7	-	-	TGTGCCAGCAGTTACTCGTTTGGCCAGGGTACTTACGAGCAGTACTTC	CASSYSFGQGTYEQYF
TRBV6-5	TRBJ2-7	TRBD2	-	TGTGCCAGCAGTTACTCGACTCTAGCGGCCCAGGGCGAGCAGTACTTC	CASSYSTLAAQGEQYF
TRBV5-5	TRBJ2-2	-	-	TGTGCCAGCAGCTTCTATCTGAACACCGGGGAGCTGTTTTTT	CASSFYLNTGELFF
TRBV5-1	TRBJ2-2	-	-	TGCGCCAGCAGCCCGGTTGGGAACACCGGGGAGCTGTTTTTT	CASSPVGNTGELFF
TRBV5-4	TRBJ2-1	TRBD2	-	TGTGCCAGCAGCATGGGACTAGCGTCTGGTGAGCAGTTCTTC	CASSMGLASGEQFF